The 21 T cell receptor beta chains below were found in one sample sequenced in a study of naive and memory T cell subsets. An equimolar mix of two oligonucleotides served as the beta constant-region primer for TRBC1 and TRBC2. TCRdb fed the UMI-ligation and nested PCR reads into MiXCR, producing one record per CDR3 protein. Of 89,000 or so distinct CDR3 sequences listed, about an eighth were seen once; the top ten hold approximately 0.84%. The sample taken for sequencing was central memory CD4+ T cells from blood. Source of these receptors: a human donor in good health.

The chain's CDR3 is CASLPQGGVLHEQYF. For the CDR3, the DNA is TGTGCCAGCTTACCCCAGGGTGGGGTCTTGCACGAGCAGTACTTC. This sequence joins TRBV12-3 or TRBV12-4 and TRBJ2-7; perhaps TRBD1 as D (5 bases). Trimming removed 8 bases at V and 5 bases at J, with 22 bases between. The CDR3 sequence is 15 residues long.

This clonotype has a count of ten or more. This chain joins TRBV7-8 and TRBJ1-5; no definite D call. Trimming shortened V by 1 base and J by 6 bases, and 4 bases separated the two germline ends. This CDR3 has 12 residues. Germline V gene data show CDR1 as SGHVS and CDR2 as FQNEAQ. CDR3 DNA sequence: TGTGCCAGCAGCTTAGTAGTTCAGCCCCAGCATTTT. This codes for CASSLVVQPQHF.

In regard to this clonotype: Given a much more abundant clone one base away, this may be a read error. The rearrangement joins TRBV20-1 to TRBJ2-1, with a tentative D call TRBD2 (5 bases). CDR1 and CDR2 from the germline V gene are DFQATT and SNEGSKA (reference sequence). This CDR3 comprises 16 residues. V lost 1 base, J lost 2 bases, and 15 bases lay in between. The CDR3 nucleotides are TGCAGTGCTAGAGTCGGTGGGAGCACCACCTACAATGAGCAGTTCTTC. As protein: CSARVGGSTTYNEQFF.

This clonotype was observed a handful of times. The CDR3 sequence is CSASINGRTTDTQYF. CDR3 in DNA: TGCAGTGCTAGTATTAACGGGAGGACCACAGATACGCAGTATTTT. This sequence joins TRBV20-1 and TRBJ2-3, with 7 bases fitting TRBD2. The CDR3 length is 15 residues. V trimming: 3 bases; J trimming: 2 bases; junction bases outside the gene matches: 8. CDR1 and CDR2 (germline): DFQATT, SNEGSKA (reference sequence).

In this sample, this clonotype turned up many times. The chain joins TRBV20-1 to TRBJ1-5, with a weak D call TRBD1 (5 bases). The CDR3 covers 12 residues. Trimming took 3 bases from V and 3 from J, leaving 6 bases between them. Germline loops: CDR1 DFQATT, CDR2 SNEGSKA (reference sequence). CDR3 region: CSARGTNQPQHF. CDR3 DNA sequence: TGCAGTGCTAGGGGGACCAATCAGCCCCAGCATTTT.

The table lists this clonotype with many counts. V and J are TRBV5-1 and TRBJ2-1; possible D gene TRBD1, 5 bases. The germline V gene has CDR1 SGHRS and CDR2 YFSETQ. Trimming stripped 2 bases from V and 6 bases from J, with 15 bases between. This CDR3 has 15 residues. The CDR3 DNA sequence: TGCGCCAGCAGCTTTGGTAGGGGTAATCCCAATGAGCAGTTCTTC. Its translation: CASSFGRGNPNEQFF.

This clonotype was found a few times. This chain connects TRBV5-1 to TRBJ1-4, with 9 bases fitting TRBD1. The V and J ends lost 1 base and 5 bases, in that order; junction bases with no gene match: 3. The CDR3 runs 15 residues. Per germline, CDR1 SGHRS and CDR2 YFSETQ. CDR3 residues: CASSLTGGSNEKLFF. The CDR3 region has the DNA TGCGCCAGCAGCTTGACAGGGGGCTCAAATGAAAAACTGTTTTTT.

The V gene is TRBV7-8, the J gene TRBJ2-7, with a weak D call TRBD1 (6 bases). Germline V gene data show CDR1 as SGHVS and CDR2 as FQNEAQ. The V end was cut by 1 base, the J end by 5 bases, with 15 bases between. This CDR3 contains 15 residues. DNA of the CDR3: TGTGCCAGCAGCTTAGTAGGCAGGGGCTCTGACGAGCAGTACTTC. Amino acid sequence: CASSLVGRGSDEQYF.

The V call is TRBV29-1, the J call TRBJ1-1; the D gene is possibly TRBD1 (6 bases). From germline, CDR1 is SQVTM and CDR2 ANQGSEA. Trimming pared 6 bases from V and 2 bases from J, leaving 16 bases between. The CDR3 covers 14 residues. Here the CDR3 DNA reads TGCAGCGTCGCCGAGGGACAAATAAACACTGAAGCTTTCTTT. Translated: CSVAEGQINTEAFF.

A few counts support this clonotype. The rearrangement joins TRBV20-1 to TRBJ2-3; D might be TRBD2 (5 bases). The germline gives CDR1 DFQATT, CDR2 SNEGSKA (reference sequence). The V end lost 5 bases, the J end lost 0 bases, and 15 bases lay between the germline ends. The CDR3 has 15 residues. The CDR3 reads CSARGPRGSTDTQYF. The CDR3 region has the DNA TGCAGTGCTCGCGGACCCCGCGGGAGCACAGATACGCAGTATTTT.

V gene TRBV6-2 or TRBV6-3 combines with J gene TRBJ2-1, with D possibly TRBD2 on 7 matching bases. The germline V gene encodes CDR1 MNHEY and CDR2 SVGEGT. This CDR3 has 16 residues. V was pared by 8 bases and J by 8 bases, with 25 bases between. CDR3 in amino acids: CASSWERTRGGYEQFF. Here the CDR3 DNA reads TGTGCCAGCTCGTGGGAGAGGACTAGGGGGGGCTATGAGCAGTTCTTC.

This clonotype was counted only a few times. The genes are TRBV28 and TRBJ1-5; perhaps TRBD1 as D (5 bases). The germline V gene encodes CDR1 MDHEN and CDR2 SYDVKM. The germline V and J ends were trimmed by 8 bases and 4 bases, with 18 bases remaining between them. The CDR3 extends over 15 amino acids. CDR3 loop: CASCWGTRTNQPQHF. CDR3 nucleotides: TGTGCCAGCTGTTGGGGCACAAGGACGAATCAGCCCCAGCATTTT.

This clonotype was found a few times. The chain is built from TRBV18 and TRBJ2-6; TRBD1 agrees at 9 bases. With 0 bases clipped from V and 1 base from J, the junction kept 10 bases outside the gene matches. The CDR3 is 20 amino acids. The germline CDR1 and CDR2 sequences are KGHSH and LQKENI. Written as DNA, the CDR3 is TGTGCCAGCTCACCACCCCGGGACAGGGTTACCCAATCTGGGGCCAACGTCCTGACTTTC. Protein sequence: CASSPPRDRVTQSGANVLTF.

The V gene is TRBV28, the J gene TRBJ1-4, with 10 bases that match TRBD1. Germline lookup yields CDR1 MDHEN and CDR2 SYDVKM. There are 15 residues in the CDR3. V lost 6 bases to trimming and J lost 8 bases; unmatched junction nucleotides: 9. Here the CDR3 reads CASRVGTGAGEKLFF. For the CDR3, the DNA is TGTGCCAGCAGGGTCGGGACAGGGGCGGGGGAAAAACTGTTTTTT.

This chain joins TRBV20-1 and TRBJ2-1; TRBD2 matches at 9 bases. The CDR3 totals 15 residues. From germline, CDR1 is DFQATT and CDR2 SNEGSKA (reference sequence). V lost 2 bases and J lost 5; bases outside the gene matches: 7. The chain's CDR3 is CSARPLAGKNNEQFF. CDR3 bases: TGCAGTGCTAGACCTCTAGCGGGAAAGAACAATGAGCAGTTCTTC.

This clonotype was observed a handful of times. This rearrangement joins TRBV4-3 to TRBJ2-1; TRBD2 aligns across 10 bases. V trimming: 0 bases; J trimming: 1 base; junction bases outside the gene matches: 3. The length of the CDR3 is 17 residues. CDR1 is LGHNA and CDR2 is YSLEER in the germline V gene. CDR3: CASSQESGRASYNEQFF. The CDR3 DNA is TGCGCCAGCAGCCAAGAGAGCGGGAGGGCTTCCTACAATGAGCAGTTCTTC.

This clonotype was detected ten times or more. This chain links TRBV4-3 with TRBJ2-2; 8 bases agree with TRBD2. Unmatched junction bases numbered 15, after V lost 4 bases and J lost 5 bases. The germline V gene has CDR1 LGHNA and CDR2 YSLEER. The length of the CDR3 is 18 residues. CDR3 protein: CASSPTPAAGGGTGELFF. The CDR3 coding sequence is TGCGCCAGCAGCCCCACCCCAGCTGCGGGAGGTGGAACCGGGGAGCTGTTTTTT.

In this sample, this clonotype turned up many times. The chain carries TRBV29-1 and TRBJ1-4; possible D gene TRBD1, 5 bases. The germline V gene has CDR1 SQVTM and CDR2 ANQGSEA. V lost 4 bases, J lost 7 bases, and 10 bases lay in between. The CDR3 totals 12 residues. CDR3 in DNA: TGCAGCGTTGTACAGGAAGGTGAAAAACTGTTTTTT. Its protein is CSVVQEGEKLFF.

The rearrangement uses TRBV4-1 and TRBJ2-7; D perhaps matches TRBD1 (5 bases). Germline V gene data show CDR1 as MGHRA and CDR2 as YSYEKL. The CDR3 sequence is 15 residues long. V lost 1 base and J lost 2, with 12 bases in between. CDR3 bases: TGCGCCAGCAGCCAAGTAGAGCAGGGCCCCTACGAGCAGTACTTC. It is translated as CASSQVEQGPYEQYF.

The chain couples TRBV10-3 to TRBJ2-2, with D possibly matching TRBD1 (6 bases). Germline V gene sequence: CDR1 ENHRY, CDR2 SYGVKD. Trimming shortened V by 8 bases and J by 5 bases, and 18 bases separated the two germline ends. The CDR3 is made up of 15 amino acids. The CDR3 DNA reads as TGTGCCATCGGCACAGGGACGGGTGGAACCGGGGAGCTGTTTTTT. Translated: CAIGTGTGGTGELFF.

This clonotype has a count of ten or more. This chain uses TRBV24-1 with TRBJ2-5, with 9 bases that match TRBD1. Germline assignment: CDR1 KGHDR and CDR2 SFDVKD. Trimming at V came to 3 bases and at J to 3 bases, leaving 7 bases not matched to a gene. This CDR3 is 16 amino acids long. DNA for the CDR3: TGTGCCACCAGTGATCCGGGACAGGGAATGGAAGAGACCCAGTACTTC. Translated, it gives CATSDPGQGMEETQYF.